This T cell receptor (beta chain) was observed in a study of CD8 T cells in Susac syndrome. Notes on the study in general: The TCR sequencing and HLA analysis in the study involved a relatively small number of individuals, as the study acknowledged.

The sample holds one count of this clonotype. Antigen unknown. High-throughput TCR beta sequencing covered peripheral CD8+ and CD4+ T cells. The patients serving as multiple sclerosis controls were treatment-naive. They had stable or active relapsing-remitting disease and fulfilled revised McDonald criteria. With random hexamers, reverse transcription was performed on about 0.5 to 1 ug of RNA. Across 54 Vbeta and 13 Jbeta, TCR beta CDR3 was amplified with immunoSEQ multiplex PCR. From the immunoSEQ multiplex PCR reads, TCRdb called clonotypes with MiXCR, one entry per CDR3 protein. The table records under 250,000 distinct CDR3 sequences, about 93% of them present only once. Deletions cut 3 bases from V and 1 base from J, with 15 bases between. Germline CDR1 SGHVS, CDR2 FNYEAQ. The CDR3 sequence is 16 residues long.

The TCR comes from a human donor with multiple sclerosis. The chain recombines TRBV7-6 with TRBJ1-1; tentatively, D is TRBD1 (5 bases). The specimen was CD4+ T cells from PBMCs. CDR3 in amino acids: CASSFGGTAGNTEAFF. The CDR3 nucleotides read TGTGCCAGCAGCTTCGGGGGGACGGCGGGGAACACTGAAGCTTTCTTT.